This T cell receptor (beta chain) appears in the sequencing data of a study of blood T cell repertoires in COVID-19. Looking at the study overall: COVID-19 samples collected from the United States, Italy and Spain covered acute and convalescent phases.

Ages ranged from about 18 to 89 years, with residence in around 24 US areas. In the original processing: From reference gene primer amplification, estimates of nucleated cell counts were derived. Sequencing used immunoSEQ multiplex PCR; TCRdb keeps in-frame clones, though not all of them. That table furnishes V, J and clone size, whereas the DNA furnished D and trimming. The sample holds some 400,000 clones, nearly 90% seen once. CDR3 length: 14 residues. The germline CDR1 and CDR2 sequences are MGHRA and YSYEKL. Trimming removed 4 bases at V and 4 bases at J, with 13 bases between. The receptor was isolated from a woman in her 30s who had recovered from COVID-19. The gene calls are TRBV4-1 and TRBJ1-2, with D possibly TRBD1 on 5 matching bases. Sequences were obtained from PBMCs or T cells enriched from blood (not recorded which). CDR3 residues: CASSPGGEVYGYTF. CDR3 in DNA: TGCGCCAGCAGCCCGGGGGGGGAAGTCTATGGCTACACCTTC.